What follows are 2 T cell receptor beta chains derived from one specimen sequenced in a study of blood T cell repertoires in COVID-19. Here immunoSEQ multiplex PCR was the method, and the copy in TCRdb shows in-frame clones only, minus some. The table records fewer than 250,000 clones, roughly nine tenths of them present only once. The sample was peripheral blood. The receptors were sampled from a man aged 25 to 40 with acute or convalescent COVID-19.

The chain joins TRBV19 to TRBJ1-1, with no clear D. Germline loops: CDR1 LNHDA, CDR2 SQIVND (reference sequence). This CDR3 has 14 amino acids. V was clipped by 8 bases and J by 2 bases, with 15 bases between them. The chain's CDR3 is CASSDGHSNTEAFF. The CDR3 DNA reads as TGTGCCAGTTCCGATGGGCATTCCAACACTGAAGCTTTCTTT.

V gene TRBV27 combines with J gene TRBJ2-1; 7 bases map to TRBD1. CDR3 length: 14 amino acids. V trimming: 7 bases; J trimming: 3 bases; junction bases outside the gene matches: 6. Germline CDR1 and CDR2: MNHEY and SMNVEV (reference sequence). As DNA, the CDR3 is TGTGCCAGCATCCCGACAGGGCACTACAATGAGCAGTTCTTC. Protein product: CASIPTGHYNEQFF.